What follows are 32 T cell receptor beta chains derived from one specimen sequenced in a study of shared clonotypes between healthy human individuals. Naive CD8 populations comprised CD45RO-negative cells positively selected for CCR7, excluding terminally differentiated effector memory CD45RA+ cells. Assay: immunoSEQ multiplex PCR; the TCRdb copy retains only in-frame clones and omits some. The table lists about 2 million clones, around 96% of them singletons. Specimen: naive CD8+ T cells sorted from blood. These receptors all come from a man between 18 and 35 years old in good health.

The J gene is TRBJ1-1, the V gene TRBV5-6; no clear D gene. The CDR3 extends over 15 amino acids. V dropped 5 bases and J dropped 6 bases, with 20 bases sitting between them. Germline loops: CDR1 SGHDT, CDR2 YYEEEE. The CDR3 bases are TGTGCCAGCAGTTTAGCCCTCTTACCATCCCCTGAAGCTTTCTTT. The encoded protein is CASSLALLPSPEAFF. The whole variable domain, filled in from reference TRBV5-6 and TRBJ1-1, reads DAGVTQSPTHLIKTRGQQVTLRCSPKSGHDTVSWYQQALGQGPQFIFQYYEEEERQRGNFPDRFSGHQFPNYSSELNVNALLLGDSALYLCASSLALLPSPEAFFGQGTRLTVV.

Turning to this clone: Within the sample, other DNA sequences also encode this same CDR3. The genes are TRBV11-2 and TRBJ2-7, with D tentatively TRBD1 (6 bases). The germline V gene encodes CDR1 SGHAT and CDR2 FQNNGV. Trimming shortened V by 5 bases and J by 4 bases, and 15 bases separated the two germline ends. There are 14 residues in the CDR3. The CDR3 bases are TGTGCCAGCAGCCCAGGCAGGGGCGCGTACGAGCAGTACTTC. Amino acids: CASSPGRGAYEQYF.

This chain joins TRBV6-5 and TRBJ2-7, with unresolved D. CDR3 length: 12 residues. The germline V gene encodes CDR1 MNHEY and CDR2 SVGAGI. The V end was cut by 7 bases, the J end by 1 base, with 8 bases between. In nucleotides, the CDR3 is TGTGCCAGCATGGACCTATCCTACGAGCAGTACTTC. Translation: CASMDLSYEQYF.

The chain is built from TRBV4-1 and TRBJ2-4; no definite D call. V dropped 4 bases and J dropped 8 bases, with 15 bases sitting between them. The CDR3 has 14 residues. Germline-derived CDR1 and CDR2 are MGHRA and YSYEKL. CDR3 loop: CASSPGPFGDIQYF. DNA for the CDR3: TGCGCCAGCAGCCCCGGGCCCTTTGGGGACATTCAGTACTTC.

This chain joins TRBV13 and TRBJ2-2, with D unclear. The germline gives CDR1 PRHDT, CDR2 FYEKMQ (reference sequence). CDR3 length: 18 amino acids. The ends were cut back, 6 bases at V and 3 bases at J, with 23 bases in the middle. This CDR3 reads CASRVSAYKPTDTGELFF. The CDR3 nucleotides are TGTGCCAGCAGGGTTTCGGCGTATAAACCGACGGACACCGGGGAGCTGTTTTTT.

The J gene is TRBJ1-5, the V gene TRBV6-5; D remains ambiguous. The germline gives CDR1 MNHEY, CDR2 SVGAGI. V lost 6 bases, J lost 3 bases, and 12 bases lay in between. The CDR3 runs to 14 residues. CDR3: CASSPGSINQPQHF. Written as DNA, the CDR3 is TGTGCCAGCAGCCCCGGCTCTATCAATCAGCCCCAGCATTTT.

V gene TRBV7-8 combines with J gene TRBJ2-1, with D perhaps TRBD2 (6 bases). V lost 1 base and J lost 4, with 14 bases in between. Germline loops: CDR1 SGHVS, CDR2 FQNEAQ. This CDR3 comprises 16 residues. The CDR3 loop is CASSLDLGGPYNEQFF. The CDR3 region has the DNA TGTGCCAGCAGCTTAGATTTGGGGGGTCCGTACAATGAGCAGTTCTTC.

The chain joins TRBV2 to TRBJ2-2; D gene ambiguous. The CDR3 covers 14 residues. The germline V gene encodes CDR1 SNHLY and CDR2 FYNNEI. V gave up 3 bases and J gave up 0 bases, with 5 bases separating them. The CDR3 DNA reads as TGTGCCAGCAGTGATCAGGCGAACACCGGGGAGCTGTTTTTT. Encoded protein: CASSDQANTGELFF.

The rearrangement joins TRBV7-9 to TRBJ2-1; no firm D call. This CDR3 comprises 12 residues. V lost 5 bases to trimming and J lost 8 bases, with 10 bases between them. Germline assignment: CDR1 SEHNR and CDR2 FQNEAQ (reference sequence). CDR3 protein: CASSLQWDEQFF. The CDR3 bases are TGTGCCAGCAGCCTACAGTGGGATGAGCAGTTCTTC.

The chain links TRBV27 to TRBJ2-7; TRBD2 is a possible D gene (5 bases). The germline V and J ends were trimmed by 3 bases and 7 bases, with 10 bases remaining between them. The CDR3 sequence is 12 residues long. Germline V CDR1 and CDR2: MNHEY, SMNVEV (reference sequence). CDR3 amino acids: CASSFEGGEQYF. Written as DNA, the CDR3 is TGTGCCAGCAGTTTCGAGGGTGGAGAGCAGTACTTC.

The rearrangement links TRBV7-9 to TRBJ2-2, with D perhaps TRBD2 (5 bases). Germline CDR1 is SEHNR and CDR2 is FQNEAQ (reference sequence). The CDR3 has 13 amino acids. Trimming removed 3 bases from V and 5 bases from J, with 7 bases in between. This CDR3 is CASSFGDTGELFF. The CDR3 coding sequence is TGTGCCAGCAGCTTCGGGGATACCGGGGAGCTGTTTTTT. The whole variable domain, filled in from reference TRBV7-9 and TRBJ2-2, reads DTGVSQNPRHKITKRGQNVTFRCDPISEHNRLYWYRQTLGQGPEFLTYFQNEAQLEKSRLLSDRFSAERPKGSFSTLEIQRTEQGDSAMYLCASSFGDTGELFFGEGSRLTVL.

This clone has just one count. The chain links TRBV7-9 to TRBJ1-1, with a weak D call TRBD1 (5 bases). The germline V and J ends were trimmed by 5 bases and 4 bases, with 11 bases remaining between them. The CDR3 has 13 amino acids. Per the germline V gene, CDR1 is SEHNR and CDR2 is FQNEAQ (reference sequence). CDR3 protein: CASSRRESTEAFF. The DNA for the CDR3 is TGTGCCAGCAGCCGCAGGGAAAGCACTGAAGCTTTCTTT.

This clone has only one observation. This chain links TRBV25-1 with TRBJ2-7, with 8 bases fitting TRBD2. Germline assignment: CDR1 MGHDK and CDR2 SYGVNS. Trimming cost V 5 bases and J 4 bases; bases outside gene matches: 16. This CDR3 is built from 17 residues. CDR3 region: CASSSSPMGGGRYEQYF. DNA for the CDR3: TGTGCCAGCAGTTCCTCCCCGATGGGGGGCGGGAGGTACGAGCAGTACTTC.

This chain joins TRBV9 and TRBJ2-5; TRBD2 is a possible D gene (6 bases). Germline V gene sequence: CDR1 SGDLS, CDR2 YYNGEE. Trimming left V 0 bases short and J 5 bases short, with 17 bases between. CDR3 length: 16 amino acids. CDR3 sequence (DNA): TGTGCCAGCAGCGTAGAAGACCTGGAGGGATCTGAGACCCAGTACTTC. Protein product: CASSVEDLEGSETQYF.

V usage is TRBV4-1 and J usage is TRBJ2-7, with D possibly TRBD2 on 5 matching bases. Looked up from germline, CDR1 is MGHRA and CDR2 is YSYEKL. V shed 1 base and J shed 3 bases, with 13 bases lying between them. This CDR3 contains 15 residues. Here the CDR3 reads CASSQVLEGFYEQYF. CDR3 DNA: TGCGCCAGCAGCCAAGTCCTCGAGGGTTTCTACGAGCAGTACTTC.

The chain links TRBV4-3 to TRBJ2-1, with TRBD2 identical over 10 bases. This CDR3 is built from 16 residues. Germline CDR1 reads LGHNA; CDR2 reads YSLEER. J lost 8 bases, V lost 1 base, and 8 bases had no gene match. The CDR3 DNA sequence: TGCGCCAGCAGCCAAGTCACGCTAGCGGGAGATGATGAGCAGTTCTTC. The encoded protein is CASSQVTLAGDDEQFF.

The chain employs TRBV30 and TRBJ2-7; D perhaps matches TRBD2 (5 bases). CDR3 length: 13 residues. V was cut by 4 bases and J by 5 bases, with 15 bases left in between. CDR1 is GTSNPN and CDR2 is SVGIG in the germline V gene (reference sequence). The CDR3 DNA reads TGTGCCTGGACCCCACGGGGTTTCGACGAGCAGTACTTC. This encodes CAWTPRGFDEQYF.

On this clone itself: Other DNA sequences in the sample encode the same CDR3. The chain couples TRBV27 to TRBJ1-1, with TRBD1 as a possible D gene (5 bases). The CDR3 is 15 amino acids. Germline CDR1 reads MNHEY; CDR2 reads SMNVEV (reference sequence). V was cut by 0 bases and J by 1 base, with 9 bases left in between. The CDR3: CASSLSRGANTEAFF. In DNA, the CDR3 is TGTGCCAGCAGTTTATCACGGGGCGCGAACACTGAAGCTTTCTTT.

In DNA form, the CDR3 reads TGTGCCAGCAGTCCAGTGGGTCAGCCCCAGCATTTT. Protein sequence: CASSPVGQPQHF. The rearrangement joins TRBV28 to TRBJ1-5; D gene uncertain. Germline V lookup: CDR1 MDHEN, CDR2 SYDVKM. V lost 5 bases, J lost 6 bases, and 8 bases lay in between. There are 12 residues in the CDR3.

The CDR3, as DNA: TGTGCCAGCAGTTTCTCGTGGACCTACGAGCAGTACTTC. This encodes CASSFSWTYEQYF. This rearrangement joins TRBV6-1 to TRBJ2-7; D is unresolved. CDR1 is MNHNS and CDR2 is SASEGT in the germline V gene. V lost 5 bases and J 2 bases, leaving 10 bases between the germline ends. The CDR3 length is 13 residues.

This chain connects TRBV11-2 to TRBJ1-2, with D tentatively TRBD1 (5 bases). CDR3 size: 15 residues. Trimming took 5 bases from V and 0 from J, leaving 13 bases between them. Germline V lookup: CDR1 SGHAT, CDR2 FQNNGV. In DNA form, the CDR3 reads TGTGCCAGCAGCCCCGTATGGGGCGCTAACTATGGCTACACCTTC. It yields the protein CASSPVWGANYGYTF.

Of note for this clone: Different DNA sequences within this sample yield the same CDR3. The V gene is TRBV14, the J gene TRBJ2-7; D unresolved. There are 13 residues in the CDR3. In germline, CDR1 is SGHDN, CDR2 FVKESK. V lost 1 base and J 1 base, leaving 5 bases between the germline ends. CDR3 region: CASSQVLSYEQYF. The DNA for the CDR3 is TGTGCCAGCAGCCAAGTTTTGTCCTACGAGCAGTACTTC.

To note about this clone: A junction end diverges from the germline sequence, so it may reflect a read error. The chain has TRBV10-2 and TRBJ2-1, with 8 bases lining up with TRBD2. Germline V CDR1 and CDR2: WSHSY, SAAADI. The CDR3 totals 13 residues. CDR3 residues: CASNGGAYNEQFF. The CDR3 nucleotides are TGCGCCAGCAACGGGGGGGCCTATAATGAGCAGTTCTTC.

The chain is built from TRBV5-1 and TRBJ1-2; TRBD1 might be the D (5 bases). Looked up from germline, CDR1 is SGHRS and CDR2 is YFSETQ. Trimming removed 4 bases at V and 7 bases at J, with 8 bases between. This CDR3 comprises 11 residues. Here the CDR3 DNA reads TGCGCCAGCAGCAGGGGTGCTGGCTACACCTTC. Protein product: CASSRGAGYTF.

The rearrangement links TRBV19 to TRBJ2-7; 8 bases fit TRBD1. Trimming at V came to 2 bases and at J to 3 bases, leaving 9 bases not matched to a gene. Germline CDR1 LNHDA, CDR2 SQIVND (reference sequence). CDR3 size: 16 residues. CDR3 nucleotide sequence: TGTGCCAGTAGTATAAGCGGACAGGGCAGTTTCTACGAGCAGTACTTC. Amino acid sequence: CASSISGQGSFYEQYF.

As for this clone: The identical CDR3 is also encoded by other nucleotide sequences in the sample. The genes are TRBV4-1 and TRBJ1-1; D ambiguous. The CDR3 consists of 11 residues. V lost 4 bases and J lost 4, with 4 bases in between. Germline-derived CDR1 and CDR2 are MGHRA and YSYEKL. CDR3 sequence (DNA): TGCGCCAGCAGCCGAAGCACTGAAGCTTTCTTT. Its translation: CASSRSTEAFF.

The chain employs TRBV7-2 and TRBJ2-3; 10 bases match TRBD2. V shed 5 bases, J shed 1 base, and the junction held 9 bases outside the gene matches. The CDR3 totals 17 residues. From germline, CDR1 is SGHTA and CDR2 FQGNSA. DNA for the CDR3: TGTGCCAGCAGCACTACCCTAGCGGGAGCCGGCACAGATACGCAGTATTTT. It specifies CASSTTLAGAGTDTQYF.

The chain couples TRBV5-6 to TRBJ2-5, with D hard to call. V dropped 1 base and J dropped 1 base, with 11 bases sitting between them. Germline V gives CDR1 SGHDT, CDR2 YYEEEE. This CDR3 has 15 residues. The CDR3 DNA sequence: TGTGCCAGCAGCTTGTTCGTCGGACCCCAAGAGACCCAGTACTTC. This sequence encodes CASSLFVGPQETQYF.

The rearrangement links TRBV4-3 to TRBJ2-2; tentatively, D is TRBD2 (6 bases). With 0 bases removed from V and 1 base from J, the gap between germline ends came to 12 bases. This CDR3 has 17 residues. The V gene's germline CDR1 is LGHNA and CDR2 YSLEER. The CDR3 loop is CASSQEWAGQNTGELFF. CDR3 nucleotides: TGCGCCAGCAGCCAAGAATGGGCGGGGCAGAACACCGGGGAGCTGTTTTTT.

This clone appeared once. The chain couples TRBV27 to TRBJ2-5, with unresolved D. The CDR3 length is 15 residues. The germline V gene encodes CDR1 MNHEY and CDR2 SMNVEV (reference sequence). Trimming removed 2 bases at V and 2 bases at J, with 12 bases between. The DNA for the CDR3 is TGTGCCAGCAGTTTAGGTGCAGGTTTGCAAGAGACCCAGTACTTC. This encodes CASSLGAGLQETQYF.

V and J are TRBV2 and TRBJ1-6; D is ambiguous. The germline V and J ends were trimmed by 2 bases and 8 bases, with 10 bases remaining between them. This CDR3 is 14 amino acids long. Germline assignment: CDR1 SNHLY and CDR2 FYNNEI. The chain's CDR3 is CASSEQGEYSPLHF. CDR3 in DNA: TGTGCCAGCAGTGAACAAGGAGAGTATTCACCCCTCCACTTT. The full variable domain, rest sourced from reference TRBV2 and TRBJ1-6, is EPEVTQTPSHQVTQMGQEVILRCVPISNHLYFYWYRQILGQKVEFLVSFYNNEISEKSEIFDDQFSVERPDGSNFTLKIRSTKLEDSAMYFCASSEQGEYSPLHFGNGTRLTVT.

The chain combines TRBV10-3 with TRBJ1-3; tentative D call: TRBD1 (5 bases). The CDR3 consists of 15 residues. Germline CDR1 reads ENHRY; CDR2 reads SYGVKD. With 3 bases removed from V and 0 bases from J, the gap between germline ends came to 9 bases. This CDR3 reads CAISDDRDSGNTIYF. In DNA, the CDR3 is TGTGCCATCAGTGATGACAGAGACTCTGGAAACACCATATATTTT.